Shown below are 31 T cell receptor beta chains from a single sample sequenced in a study of regulatory T cells in long-lasting Graves disease. CDR3 regions were amplified by Arm-PCR using iRepertoire HTBI primers to build TCR beta libraries. TCRdb redid the calling of the multiplex PCR reads with MiXCR, one entry per CDR3 protein. This table has about 440,000 distinct CDR3 sequences, about 15% appearing once. The time point was: newly diagnosed GD, antithyroid drugs for less than 3 months. RNA isolated from PBMCs was used to make the TCR library. The same sample was also studied in work on T cells in Graves' hyperthyroidism and ophthalmopathy.

The sequenced sample was peripheral blood mononuclear cells (PBMCs), obtained at new diagnosis, from a patient treated with antithyroid drugs. The receptors come from a woman in her 30s with Graves disease.

DNA of the CDR3: TGTGCCAGCAGCGTAGCTACGGTGGGGGGACAGGGACCCTACAATGAGCAGTTCTTC. This codes for CASSVATVGGQGPYNEQFF. The genes are TRBV9 and TRBJ2-1; 9 nucleotides match TRBD1. V lost 0 bases and J lost 2; bases outside the gene matches: 12. The CDR3 runs 19 residues. Germline assignment: CDR1 SGDLS and CDR2 YYNGEE.

There are a few counts of this clonotype. The V gene is TRBV5-8, the J gene TRBJ1-1, with a possible D match to TRBD1 (5 bases). V gave up 5 bases and J gave up 1 base, with 12 bases separating them. Germline CDR1 SGHTS, CDR2 YDEGEE. The CDR3 sequence is 14 residues long. In nucleotides, the CDR3 is TGTGCCAGCAGGTACAGGAACAGGAACACTGAAGCTTTCTTT. Its protein is CASRYRNRNTEAFF.

The V call is TRBV24-1, the J call TRBJ2-2, with D perhaps TRBD1 (5 bases). This CDR3 contains 14 residues. Trimming shortened V by 9 bases and J by 3 bases, and 13 bases separated the two germline ends. The germline V gene has CDR1 KGHDR and CDR2 SFDVKD. The CDR3 sequence: CATGAGSDTGELFF. CDR3 DNA: TGTGCCACCGGGGCAGGGTCGGACACCGGGGAGCTGTTTTTT.

This clonotype appeared a few times. The chain combines TRBV30 with TRBJ2-7, with D perhaps matching TRBD1 (5 bases). V dropped 7 bases and J dropped 2 bases, with 12 bases sitting between them. Per the germline V gene, CDR1 is GTSNPN and CDR2 is SVGIG (reference sequence). The CDR3 extends over 12 amino acids. DNA of the CDR3: TGTGCCTCCGCGGACACAACCTACGAGCAGTACTTC. Amino acids: CASADTTYEQYF.

This clonotype was counted a few times. The chain joins TRBV2 to TRBJ2-7; TRBD1 agrees at 8 bases. Germline V lookup: CDR1 SNHLY, CDR2 FYNNEI. The CDR3 has 14 amino acids. The V and J ends lost 9 bases and 4 bases, in that order; junction bases with no gene match: 11. CDR3 DNA sequence: TGTGCCAGTCTGGGGACAGGCAAAGGTTACGAGCAGTACTTC. Its translation: CASLGTGKGYEQYF.

This clonotype was seen repeatedly, ten times or more. The gene calls are TRBV10-3 and TRBJ2-1, with 10 bases matching TRBD2. CDR3 size: 14 residues. After removal of 4 bases from V and 5 bases from J, the junction contained 2 bases not matched to a gene. Germline V lookup: CDR1 ENHRY, CDR2 SYGVKD. Here the CDR3 DNA reads TGTGCCATCAGTGCTAGCGGGGGCAACAATGAGCAGTTCTTC. It specifies CAISASGGNNEQFF.

This clonotype was recorded a few times. The chain carries TRBV12-3 or TRBV12-4 and TRBJ2-1; 12 bases line up with TRBD2. The V segment lost 2 bases and the J segment 10 bases; nucleotides outside the gene matches: 12. The CDR3 has 17 amino acids. The CDR3 reads CASSLTSGRPRGFEQFF. CDR3 nucleotide sequence: TGTGCCAGCAGTTTAACTAGCGGGAGGCCAAGGGGGTTCGAGCAGTTCTTC.

There are many counts of this clonotype. The chain couples TRBV20-1 to TRBJ2-3, with 7 positions matching TRBD2. Per germline, CDR1 DFQATT and CDR2 SNEGSKA (reference sequence). V lost 3 bases and J lost 4; bases outside the gene matches: 7. This CDR3 has 14 residues. CDR3 protein: CSARGGTQPDTQYF. The DNA of the CDR3 is TGCAGTGCTAGGGGAGGGACTCAACCAGATACGCAGTATTTT.

This clonotype appeared many times. The gene calls are TRBV10-3 and TRBJ2-7; D gene ambiguous. This CDR3 has 17 residues. Germline V lookup: CDR1 ENHRY, CDR2 SYGVKD. V was cut by 0 bases and J by 3 bases, with 18 bases left in between. CDR3 coding DNA: TGTGCCATCAGTGAGTCTAGACGGACCGAGACTTACTACGAGCAGTACTTC. This encodes CAISESRRTETYYEQYF.

This clonotype was observed at least ten times. The chain is built from TRBV2 and TRBJ2-7; TRBD1 matches 7 bases. The V and J ends lost 5 bases and 6 bases, in that order; junction bases with no gene match: 10. This CDR3 has 14 amino acids. Looked up from germline, CDR1 is SNHLY and CDR2 is FYNNEI. The CDR3 DNA is TGTGCCAGCAGTACCCAGGGGGATATTGGCGAGCAGTACTTC. This sequence encodes CASSTQGDIGEQYF.

Concerning this clonotype itself: Relative to the germline gene, one junction end is altered; a read error may explain this. The chain joins TRBV6-5 to TRBJ2-3; the match to TRBD2 covers 8 bases. This CDR3 is built from 15 residues. The germline gives CDR1 MNHEY, CDR2 SVGAGI. The CDR3 DNA reads as TGTGCCAGCAGTTACGGCCGGACTAGCAGAGATACGCAGTATTTT. This encodes CASSYGRTSRDTQYF.

There are a few counts of this clonotype. The V gene is TRBV19, the J gene TRBJ1-1; no definite D call. Trimming stripped 5 bases from V and 4 bases from J, with 11 bases between. The V gene's germline CDR1 is LNHDA and CDR2 SQIVND (reference sequence). The CDR3 length is 13 residues. The CDR3 sequence: CASSPPWGTEAFF. The CDR3 DNA sequence: TGTGCCAGTAGTCCCCCGTGGGGCACTGAAGCTTTCTTT.

The chain combines TRBV30 with TRBJ2-3; the D gene is possibly TRBD2 (5 bases). Germline CDR1 reads GTSNPN; CDR2 reads SVGIG (reference sequence). This CDR3 spans 13 amino acids. V lost 4 bases to trimming and J lost 4 bases, with 12 bases between them. CDR3 DNA: TGTGCCTGGAACAGAGGGAGCCCAGATACGCAGTATTTT. Protein: CAWNRGSPDTQYF.

This clonotype has just a few counts. This rearrangement joins TRBV9 to TRBJ2-2; D gene ambiguous. This CDR3 spans 14 amino acids. The germline CDR1 and CDR2 sequences are SGDLS and YYNGEE. V lost 0 bases, J lost 1 base, and 4 bases lay in between. In nucleotides, the CDR3 is TGTGCCAGCAGCGTAGTTCAGAACACCGGGGAGCTGTTTTTT. Its translation: CASSVVQNTGELFF.

This clonotype was seen repeatedly, ten times or more. CDR3 region: CASSFGLVQETQYF. The CDR3 nucleotides are TGTGCCAGCAGCTTCGGACTGGTCCAAGAGACCCAGTACTTC. V is TRBV7-9 and J is TRBJ2-5, with a weak D call TRBD2 (5 bases). The CDR3 has 14 residues. The V gene's germline CDR1 is SEHNR and CDR2 FQNEAQ (reference sequence). Between the trimmed V and J ends, which lost 3 bases and 1 base, there was a span of 9 bases.

This clonotype has at least ten counts. The chain carries TRBV13 and TRBJ2-7; D is perhaps TRBD2 (6 bases). The V end was cut by 0 bases, the J end by 7 bases, with 13 bases between. Germline V gives CDR1 PRHDT, CDR2 FYEKMQ (reference sequence). This CDR3 contains 14 residues. The CDR3 bases are TGTGCCAGCAGCTTAGGAGAGGAGGGCCAAGAGCAGTACTTC. This codes for CASSLGEEGQEQYF.

The rearrangement uses TRBV5-5 and TRBJ1-3; no clear D. Trimming removed 1 base from V and 1 base from J, with 9 bases in between. This CDR3 contains 15 residues. Per the germline V gene, CDR1 is SGHKS and CDR2 is YYEKEE (reference sequence). The CDR3 spells CASSLTAVSGNTIYF. For the CDR3, the DNA is TGTGCCAGCAGCTTGACAGCCGTTTCTGGAAACACCATATATTTT.

This clonotype has only a few counts. The genes are TRBV10-3 and TRBJ2-3; tentative D call: TRBD2 (6 bases). The CDR3 totals 13 residues. Germline-derived CDR1 and CDR2 are ENHRY and SYGVKD. V dropped 8 bases and J dropped 1 base, with 10 bases sitting between them. The CDR3 here is CAIGLTRTDTQYF. In DNA form, the CDR3 reads TGTGCCATCGGACTAACCCGCACAGATACGCAGTATTTT.

About this clonotype: A much larger clone differs by one base, so this may be a read error. The rearrangement links TRBV12-3 or TRBV12-4 to TRBJ2-1, with D tentatively TRBD1 (6 bases). The CDR3 has 15 amino acids. The V end lost 2 bases, the J end lost 10 bases, and 18 bases lay between the germline ends. The CDR3 DNA is TGTGCCAGCAGTTTAATACAGGGAAACCAAAACGAGCAGTTCTTC. Translated: CASSLIQGNQNEQFF.

This clonotype has just a few counts. The chain joins TRBV18 to TRBJ1-3; TRBD1 aligns across 7 bases. This CDR3 comprises 19 residues. Trimming at V came to 2 bases and at J to 0 bases, leaving 13 bases not matched to a gene. The germline gives CDR1 KGHSH, CDR2 LQKENI. The CDR3 is CASSPKVLGTAFSGNTIYF. CDR3 nucleotide sequence: TGTGCCAGCTCACCAAAGGTTCTTGGGACAGCCTTCTCTGGAAACACCATATATTTT.

J is TRBJ2-1 and V is TRBV5-1; 12 nucleotides align to TRBD2. With V trimmed by 5 bases and J by 0 bases, 12 bases remained unmatched. This CDR3 has 19 amino acids. Germline values: CDR1 SGHRS, CDR2 YFSETQ. CDR3 in amino acids: CASRNRGLTSGSSYNEQFF. The CDR3 coding sequence is TGCGCCAGCAGGAACAGGGGTCTGACTAGCGGGAGCTCCTACAATGAGCAGTTCTTC.

This clonotype was detected many times. The chain employs TRBV7-6 and TRBJ2-7; D is possibly TRBD2 (5 bases). Germline CDR1 reads SGHVS; CDR2 reads FNYEAQ. V was cut by 4 bases and J by 3 bases, with 19 bases left in between. This CDR3 is built from 16 residues. DNA of the CDR3: TGTGCCAGCAGCTCTCTCAGAGGGAGATCCATCTACGAGCAGTACTTC. Protein sequence: CASSSLRGRSIYEQYF.

Worth noting for this clonotype: One base away lies a much larger clone, so this may be a sequencing read error. The CDR3 nucleotides are TGTGCCAGCAGCCGCCATCGGGATCCGCCCTACAATGAGCAGTTCTTC. Translated, it gives CASSRHRDPPYNEQFF. This chain links TRBV3-1 with TRBJ2-1; D might be TRBD2 (5 bases). V was pared by 4 bases and J by 2 bases, with 15 bases between. CDR3 length: 16 amino acids. Looked up from germline, CDR1 is LGHDT and CDR2 is YNNKEL (reference sequence).

This clonotype was observed at least ten times. CDR3 nucleotides: TGCGCCAGCAGCTTGGGGCCATCTACGAACACCGGGGAGCTGTTTTTT. This sequence encodes CASSLGPSTNTGELFF. The chain has TRBV5-1 and TRBJ2-2; D is unresolved. Trimming pared 0 bases from V and 0 bases from J, leaving 9 bases between. This CDR3 is 16 amino acids long. Germline CDR1 reads SGHRS; CDR2 reads YFSETQ.

The rearrangement links TRBV9 to TRBJ1-6; D is uncertain. The CDR3 sequence is 14 residues long. With 0 bases removed from V and 7 bases from J, the gap between germline ends came to 8 bases. Germline V gene sequence: CDR1 SGDLS, CDR2 YYNGEE. The CDR3 region has the DNA TGTGCCAGCAGCGTAGAAGTGGAGAATTCACCCCTCCACTTT. Protein sequence: CASSVEVENSPLHF.

This clonotype was detected ten times or more. This chain links TRBV5-8 with TRBJ2-5, with a possible D match to TRBD2 (6 bases). V lost 7 bases, J lost 5 bases, and 18 bases lay in between. The CDR3 is 14 residues long. The germline CDR1 and CDR2 sequences are SGHTS and YDEGEE. CDR3 sequence reads: CASQTWGAGETQYF. Here the CDR3 DNA reads TGTGCCAGCCAGACGTGGGGAGCGGGTGAGACCCAGTACTTC.

Many counts were recorded for this clonotype. The gene calls are TRBV30 and TRBJ1-3; D is ambiguous. The germline V gene has CDR1 GTSNPN and CDR2 SVGIG (reference sequence). Trimming stripped 0 bases from V and 8 bases from J, with 5 bases between. The CDR3 is made up of 11 amino acids. CDR3 nucleotides: TGTGCCTGGAGTGTATGGGACACCATATATTTT. Translating it yields CAWSVWDTIYF.

This clonotype was counted at least ten times. The chain joins TRBV7-8 to TRBJ2-7; 10 bases align to TRBD1. The germline gives CDR1 SGHVS, CDR2 FQNEAQ. Germline trimming cut 1 base from V and 5 bases from J; bases unmatched to any gene: 5. The CDR3 is 15 amino acids. CDR3 in DNA: TGTGCCAGCAGCTTAGAAGGGACAGGGGCCCACGAGCAGTACTTC. This codes for CASSLEGTGAHEQYF.

Only one count was recorded for this clonotype. The rearrangement joins TRBV9 to TRBJ2-7, with a tentative D call TRBD2 (6 bases). The CDR3 length is 15 residues. The ends were cut back, 5 bases at V and 5 bases at J, with 20 bases in the middle. The germline gives CDR1 SGDLS, CDR2 YYNGEE. The CDR3 DNA sequence: TGTGCCAGCAGTCTAAGCGGGTCCGGCGGGGACGAGCAGTACTTC. Protein: CASSLSGSGGDEQYF.

This clonotype has a count of ten or more. The chain has TRBV12-5 and TRBJ1-5; no firm D call. Trimming shortened V by 6 bases and J by 3 bases, and 18 bases separated the two germline ends. Germline CDR1 and CDR2: LGHNT and FRNRAP. The CDR3 extends over 16 amino acids. The CDR3 region is CASGPVLGKDNQPQHF. CDR3 DNA sequence: TGTGCTAGTGGCCCAGTCCTTGGTAAGGACAATCAGCCCCAGCATTTT. The full variable domain, in which reference TRBV12-5 and TRBJ1-5 provide the parts outside the CDR3, is DARVTQTPRHKVTEMGQEVTMRCQPILGHNTVFWYRQTMMQGLELLAYFRNRAPLDDSGMPKDRFSAEMPDATLATLKIQPSEPRDSAVYFCASGPVLGKDNQPQHFGDGTRLSIL.

In its sample, this clonotype was seen many times. The CDR3 spells CASSLRGRDTGELFF. CDR3 DNA sequence: TGTGCCAGCAGTTTAAGGGGCAGGGACACCGGGGAGCTGTTTTTT. The chain links TRBV27 to TRBJ2-2, with D perhaps matching TRBD1 (5 bases). V lost 2 bases and J 3 bases, leaving 10 bases between the germline ends. The CDR3 is made up of 15 amino acids. Germline values: CDR1 MNHEY, CDR2 SMNVEV (reference sequence).